This T cell receptor beta chain was observed in a study of blood T cell repertoires in COVID-19. Study-wide background: PBMCs, B-cell-depleted T cells, or T cells provided the cDNA or gDNA that made up the material.

The V gene's germline CDR1 is LNHDA and CDR2 SQIVND (reference sequence). The CDR3 consists of 21 residues. The V gene lost 5 bases and the J gene lost 0 bases, with 26 bases spanning the gap. In the source study's methods: Estimated nucleated cell counts came from reference gene primer amplification. Assay: immunoSEQ multiplex PCR; the TCRdb copy retains only in-frame clones and omits some. The V and J calls and clone size come from that table; D and trimming were worked out from the DNA. The sample contains 120,000 or so clones, approximately 84% of which appear only once. The chain joins TRBV19 to TRBJ2-6; D is perhaps TRBD1 (5 bases). The TCR comes from a man in his 70s with acute or convalescent COVID-19. Material for sequencing was peripheral blood. As DNA, the CDR3 is TGTGCCAGTAGTGACAGACAGACCGATTGGCCATGGGTCTCTGGGGCCAACGTCCTGACTTTC. Translating it yields CASSDRQTDWPWVSGANVLTF.